These T cell receptor beta chains were read from a single sample in a study of cytomegalovirus exposure and HLA in healthy donors. The protocol was immunoSEQ multiplex PCR, while the TCRdb copy is restricted to in-frame clones and leaves out a portion. This sample has about 130,000 clones, with around 78% found just once. Sequencing was carried out using PBMCs. The origin of the receptors is a woman aged 45-65 years in good health and CMV-seronegative. Each CDR3 is given with its conserved first and last residue. Each record gives: clone size, J gene, D gene, V gene, CDR3 length, CDR3 DNA, CDR3 protein. D genes are given only for firm matches. Where a row states a size, it is once, few, many or the class of an expanded clone; other rows omit it.

clone_size: .; j_call: TRBJ2-3; d_call: TRBD1; v_call: TRBV19; cdr3_length: 15; cdr3_nt: TGTGCCAGTAGTATGGGACAGAAAGGTACAGATACGCAGTATTTT; cdr3_aa: CASSMGQKGTDTQYF
clone_size: .; j_call: TRBJ2-1; d_call: TRBD2; v_call: TRBV4-3; cdr3_length: 15; cdr3_nt: TGCGCCAGCAGCCAAGCGAGCGGGAGCTACAATGAGCAGTTCTTC; cdr3_aa: CASSQASGSYNEQFF
clone_size: .; j_call: TRBJ2-3; d_call: TRBD2; v_call: TRBV5-6; cdr3_length: 14; cdr3_nt: TGTGCCAGCAGCCTAGGACTAGGGGTGGATACGCAGTATTTT; cdr3_aa: CASSLGLGVDTQYF
clone_size: .; j_call: TRBJ2-3; d_call: TRBD1; v_call: TRBV5-4; cdr3_length: 15; cdr3_nt: TGTGCCAGCACCCGGGGGGGGACAGGGGCAGATACGCAGTATTTT; cdr3_aa: CASTRGGTGADTQYF
clone_size: few; j_call: TRBJ2-4; d_call: TRBD2; v_call: TRBV6-6; cdr3_length: 16; cdr3_nt: TGTGCCAGCAGTACTGGACTAGCGGGATCAAAAAACATTCAGTACTTC; cdr3_aa: CASSTGLAGSKNIQYF
clone_size: .; j_call: TRBJ2-7; d_call: .; v_call: TRBV2; cdr3_length: 14; cdr3_nt: TGTGCCAGCAGTGATGGGGACTTCCCCTACGAGCAGTACTTC; cdr3_aa: CASSDGDFPYEQYF
clone_size: .; j_call: TRBJ1-5; d_call: .; v_call: TRBV28; cdr3_length: 12; cdr3_nt: TGTGCCAGCACGCGGCCCAATCAGCCCCAGCATTTT; cdr3_aa: CASTRPNQPQHF
clone_size: .; j_call: TRBJ1-1; d_call: .; v_call: TRBV10-3; cdr3_length: 15; cdr3_nt: TGTGCCATCAGTGAAACAGAAACGATGAACACTGAAGCTTTCTTT; cdr3_aa: CAISETETMNTEAFF
clone_size: .; j_call: TRBJ2-7; d_call: .; v_call: TRBV11-2; cdr3_length: 14; cdr3_nt: TGTGCCAGCAGCTTTATCACCAAGCCCTACGAGCAGTACTTC; cdr3_aa: CASSFITKPYEQYF
clone_size: once; j_call: TRBJ2-6; d_call: .; v_call: TRBV29-1; cdr3_length: 14; cdr3_nt: TGCAGCGCTCGGGGTAGCTCTGGGGCCAACGTCCTGACTTTC; cdr3_aa: CSARGSSGANVLTF
clone_size: .; j_call: TRBJ1-1; d_call: .; v_call: TRBV6-5; cdr3_length: 14; cdr3_nt: TGTGCCAGCAGTTCCGACAGGCTAGGCACTGAAGCTTTCTTT; cdr3_aa: CASSSDRLGTEAFF
clone_size: .; j_call: TRBJ1-1; d_call: TRBD1; v_call: TRBV29-1; cdr3_length: 12; cdr3_nt: TGCAGCGTAGGGACAGGGGGCCCCGAAGCTTTCTTT; cdr3_aa: CSVGTGGPEAFF
clone_size: .; j_call: TRBJ1-4; d_call: TRBD1; v_call: TRBV18; cdr3_length: 14; cdr3_nt: TGTGCCAGCTCCAAGGACAGGGTCGATGAAAAACTGTTTTTT; cdr3_aa: CASSKDRVDEKLFF
clone_size: .; j_call: TRBJ1-6; d_call: TRBD1; v_call: TRBV5-1; cdr3_length: 16; cdr3_nt: TGCGCCAGCAGCTTGGGACAGGGTGGTTATAATTCACCCCTCCACTTT; cdr3_aa: CASSLGQGGYNSPLHF
clone_size: .; j_call: TRBJ2-1; d_call: .; v_call: TRBV29-1; cdr3_length: 11; cdr3_nt: TGCAGCGTTATTAACTACAATGAGCAGTTCTTC; cdr3_aa: CSVINYNEQFF
clone_size: .; j_call: TRBJ2-5; d_call: TRBD1; v_call: TRBV16; cdr3_length: 15; cdr3_nt: TGTGCCAGCAGCCAGTCAATGACAGGGCGGGAGACCCAGTACTTC; cdr3_aa: CASSQSMTGRETQYF
clone_size: few; j_call: TRBJ1-1; d_call: .; v_call: TRBV4-1; cdr3_length: 15; cdr3_nt: TGCGCCAGCAGCCTCACCGGGACAACCGACACTGAAGCTTTCTTT; cdr3_aa: CASSLTGTTDTEAFF